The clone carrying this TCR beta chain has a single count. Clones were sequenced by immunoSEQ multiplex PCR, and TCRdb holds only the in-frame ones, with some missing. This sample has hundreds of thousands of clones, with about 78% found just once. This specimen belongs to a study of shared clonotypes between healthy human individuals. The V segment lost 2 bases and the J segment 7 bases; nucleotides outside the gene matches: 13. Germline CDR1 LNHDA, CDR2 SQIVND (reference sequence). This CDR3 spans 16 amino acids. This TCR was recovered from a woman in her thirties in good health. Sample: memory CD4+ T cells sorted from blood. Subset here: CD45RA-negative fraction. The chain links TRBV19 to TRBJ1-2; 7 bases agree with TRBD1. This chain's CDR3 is CASSIRRTGTRSGYTF. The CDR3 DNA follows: TGTGCCAGTAGTATAAGGAGGACAGGAACGCGGAGTGGCTACACCTTC.